These T cell receptor beta chains were read from a single sample in a study of blood T cell repertoires in COVID-19. TCRdb's table, derived via immunoSEQ multiplex PCR, lists solely in-frame clones and lacks some. The table shows 250,000 to 300,000 clones, with about 90% occurring only once. The sequencing input was peripheral blood. Source of these receptors: a woman in her 30s with COVID-19, enrolled during active disease. The CDR3 runs from the conserved cysteine through the conserved F or W. A D gene is named only where the DNA matches it firmly. Size is stated for part of the rows, as once, few or many counts, or as a class when the clone is expanded.

TGTGCCAGCAGTGTGACAGGGGGCCCCACAGATACGCAGTATTTT	CASSVTGGPTDTQYF	TRBJ2-3	NA	TRBD1	TRBV27
TGCGCCAGCAGGGCAGGGCTCCCTGGGGCCAACGTCCTGACTTTC	CASRAGLPGANVLTF	TRBJ2-6	few	NA	TRBV5-1
TGCGCCAGCAGCCCGCCGGGACAGACACCATACCGTAGCAATCAGCCCCAGCATTTT	CASSPPGQTPYRSNQPQHF	TRBJ1-5	NA	TRBD1	TRBV5-1
TGTGCCAGTAGTATAGGGTACAGGGGGTCCTACGAGCAGTACTTC	CASSIGYRGSYEQYF	TRBJ2-7	NA	TRBD1	TRBV19
TGTGCCAGCAGTGGAGGGGGTAGGCCGAACACCGGGGAGCTGTTTTTT	CASSGGGRPNTGELFF	TRBJ2-2	NA	NA	TRBV25-1
TGTGCCAGCAGCTTGGCATCCAGGAGCTACACCTTC	CASSLASRSYTF	TRBJ1-2	NA	NA	TRBV5-6
TGTGCCAGCAGTATAGACAGGGGGCGCACTGAAGCTTTCTTT	CASSIDRGRTEAFF	TRBJ1-1	NA	TRBD1	TRBV27
TGCGCCAGCAGCCCCTCAAGGGGGGGAACTGGGTTTGGCTACACCTTC	CASSPSRGGTGFGYTF	TRBJ1-2	NA	NA	TRBV4-1
TGTGCCAGCAGCCCCTGGACAGGGGGCTCTAGTGATACGCAGTATTTT	CASSPWTGGSSDTQYF	TRBJ2-3	NA	TRBD1	TRBV3-1/TRBV3-2
TGTGCCAGCAGCAGAAGTGGCGGGGGACGTCAAGAGACCCAGTACTTC	CASSRSGGGRQETQYF	TRBJ2-5	once	TRBD2	TRBV7-9
TGTGCCAGCAGCTTACCGCTAGCGGGGGAAAATGAGCAGTTCTTC	CASSLPLAGENEQFF	TRBJ2-1	NA	TRBD2	TRBV5-5
TGTGCCAGCAGTTTAACCCTAGCGAATGGTGCGGATGAGCAGTTCTTC	CASSLTLANGADEQFF	TRBJ2-1	NA	NA	TRBV27
TGTGCCAGCAGTCCGCTGACAGGGCAAATCGGGGGACTGTTTTTT	CASSPLTGQIGGLFF	TRBJ1-4	NA	TRBD1	TRBV27
TGTGCCAGCAGCTCCTCTCCCGACAGAACCTACGAGCAGTACTTC	CASSSSPDRTYEQYF	TRBJ2-7	once	NA	TRBV11-2
TGTGCCAGCAGCTTAGCGAATCGGAATGAAAAACTGTTTTTT	CASSLANRNEKLFF	TRBJ1-4	NA	NA	TRBV7-2
TGTGCCAGCAGTTACTCGATGTTCGACTGGGAGGGAGGCTACACCTTC	CASSYSMFDWEGGYTF	TRBJ1-2	NA	NA	TRBV6-6
TGCAGCTATGGGGAGGGCACAGATACGCAGTATTTT	CSYGEGTDTQYF	TRBJ2-3	NA	NA	TRBV29-1
TGCGCCAGCAGCCAAGGGCTGAGACTTCTTTCACCCCTCCACTTT	CASSQGLRLLSPLHF	TRBJ1-6	NA	NA	TRBV4-1
TGTGCCAGCAGTTACGTTCGGGGGGAATACGAGCAGTACTTC	CASSYVRGEYEQYF	TRBJ2-7	NA	TRBD2	TRBV6-5
TGTGCCAGCAAAGCCGGGGGGAACACTGAAGCTTTCTTT	CASKAGGNTEAFF	TRBJ1-1	NA	NA	TRBV2
TGCGCCAGCAGCTCTCAGGGCTACGAGCAGTACTTC	CASSSQGYEQYF	TRBJ2-7	few	NA	TRBV5-1
TGTGCCAGCAGCTTAGCGGGAGCTGGAAACACCATATATTTT	CASSLAGAGNTIYF	TRBJ1-3	NA	NA	TRBV7-9
TGTGCCAGCAGCCCCCCCGACGGGGCCTACGAGCAGTACTTC	CASSPPDGAYEQYF	TRBJ2-7	NA	NA	TRBV13
TGTGCCAGCGCAGGCAGGGACAGGGCCTACGAGCAGTACTTC	CASAGRDRAYEQYF	TRBJ2-7	NA	TRBD1	TRBV6-5
TGTGCCACCCATTGGGACTTTTTACAGGAGTCACCCCTCCACTTT	CATHWDFLQESPLHF	TRBJ1-6	NA	NA	TRBV6-5
TGTGCCAGCAGCTTTGACAGGGACCGCGAGCAGTACTTC	CASSFDRDREQYF	TRBJ2-7	NA	TRBD1	TRBV11-3
TGTGCCAGCAGTTTCGGGGGACAGGAAGAGACCCAGTACTTC	CASSFGGQEETQYF	TRBJ2-5	NA	TRBD1	TRBV28
TGTGCCAGCAGCCAAGGCCTAGCGGGGGGCTATCGAGCAGATACGCAGTATTTT	CASSQGLAGGYRADTQYF	TRBJ2-3	NA	TRBD2	TRBV7-2
TGTGCCAGCAGCCTTGGGGGGGTCGAGCAGTACTTC	CASSLGGVEQYF	TRBJ2-7	NA	TRBD2	TRBV25-1
TGTGCCAGCAGTTTCCTTCTACGGACCGGGGAGCTGTTTTTT	CASSFLLRTGELFF	TRBJ2-2	once	NA	TRBV28
TGTGCCAGCAGCTCAAGACTAGCGGGGGGGCCCCCCTCCTACAATGAGCAGTTCTTC	CASSSRLAGGPPSYNEQFF	TRBJ2-1	NA	TRBD2	TRBV11-2
TGCGCCAGCAGCTCCGCGGCAGGGGGCTTCGCTGAAGCTTTCTTT	CASSSAAGGFAEAFF	TRBJ1-1	few	TRBD1	TRBV5-1
TGTGCCAGCAGTTTAAGCAGGGCTGGAAACACCATATATTTT	CASSLSRAGNTIYF	TRBJ1-3	NA	NA	TRBV28
TGTGCCAGCAGTTTTGACAGGGGGACTAATGAAAAACTGTTTTTT	CASSFDRGTNEKLFF	TRBJ1-4	NA	TRBD1	TRBV2
TGTGCCAGCAGTTCCAGGGAGGGCGGGTACACTGAAGCTTTCTTT	CASSSREGGYTEAFF	TRBJ1-1	NA	NA	TRBV6-6
TGTGCCAGCAGCGCGTCAGGGGGATTTGTCCACGAGCAGTACTTC	CASSASGGFVHEQYF	TRBJ2-7	NA	TRBD1	TRBV7-2
TGTGCCAGCAGCTTGGGCAGGGCTGGAAACACCATATATTTT	CASSLGRAGNTIYF	TRBJ1-3	NA	NA	TRBV5-4
TGTGCCAGTATGACAGGCATCACTGAAGCTTTCTTT	CASMTGITEAFF	TRBJ1-1	NA	NA	TRBV19
TGTGCTAGTGGTCTCCGGGACTTAAATGGGACCCAGTACTTC	CASGLRDLNGTQYF	TRBJ2-5	NA	NA	TRBV12-5
TGTGCCGGCTGTGACAGGGGGCGCCGGTCAGGGCTTTACACTGAAGCTTTCTTT	CAGCDRGRRSGLYTEAFF	TRBJ1-1	once	TRBD1	TRBV2
TGCGCCAGCAGCCCCCGAAGCGGGGACTGGCATGAGCAGTTCTTC	CASSPRSGDWHEQFF	TRBJ2-1	NA	TRBD2	TRBV4-1
TGTGCCAGCAGTGAAGCGTCGGGCTATGGCTACACCTTC	CASSEASGYGYTF	TRBJ1-2	NA	NA	TRBV6-1
TGCGCCAGCAGTTCCCCGGTCGGGGAGCTGTTTTTT	CASSSPVGELFF	TRBJ2-2	once	NA	TRBV5-1
TGTGCCAGCAGCACGCCGGGGGGGCTCTCCTACGAGCAGTACTTC	CASSTPGGLSYEQYF	TRBJ2-7	NA	TRBD2	TRBV7-2
TGTGCCAGCAGCGTAGTTGCATGGGGCGGCTACACCTTC	CASSVVAWGGYTF	TRBJ1-2	NA	NA	TRBV9